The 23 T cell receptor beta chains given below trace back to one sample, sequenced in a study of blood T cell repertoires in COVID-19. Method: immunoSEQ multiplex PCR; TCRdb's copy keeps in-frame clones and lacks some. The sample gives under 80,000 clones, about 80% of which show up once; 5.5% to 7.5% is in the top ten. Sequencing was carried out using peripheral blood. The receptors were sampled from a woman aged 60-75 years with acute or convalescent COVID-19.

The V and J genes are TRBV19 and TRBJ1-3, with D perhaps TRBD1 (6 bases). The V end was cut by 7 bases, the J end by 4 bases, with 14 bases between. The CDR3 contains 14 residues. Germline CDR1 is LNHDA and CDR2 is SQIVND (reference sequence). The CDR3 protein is CASIRTAEGNTIYF. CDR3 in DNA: TGTGCCAGTATCCGGACAGCCGAAGGAAACACCATATATTTT.

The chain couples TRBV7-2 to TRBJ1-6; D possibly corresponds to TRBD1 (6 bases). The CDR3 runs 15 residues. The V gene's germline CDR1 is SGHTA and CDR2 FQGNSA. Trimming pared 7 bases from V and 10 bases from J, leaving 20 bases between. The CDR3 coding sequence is TGTGCCAGCACCAAACCACTACAGGGTGGCTCACCCCTCCACTTT. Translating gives CASTKPLQGGSPLHF.

The CDR3 loop reads CASSGRGRSGNTIYF. The CDR3 DNA reads TGTGCCAGCAGCGGCAGGGGCCGCTCTGGAAACACCATATATTTT. The V gene is TRBV9, the J gene TRBJ1-3; weak D call: TRBD1 (6 bases). V was pared by 3 bases and J by 0 bases, with 10 bases between. The CDR3 is 15 residues long. Germline lookup yields CDR1 SGDLS and CDR2 YYNGEE.

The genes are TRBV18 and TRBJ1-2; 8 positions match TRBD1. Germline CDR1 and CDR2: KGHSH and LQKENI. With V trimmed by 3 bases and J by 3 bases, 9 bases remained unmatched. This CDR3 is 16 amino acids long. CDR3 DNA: TGTGCCAGCTCACCCGCAGGACAGGGTTCGTACTATGGCTACACCTTC. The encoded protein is CASSPAGQGSYYGYTF. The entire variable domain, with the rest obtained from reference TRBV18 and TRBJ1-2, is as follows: NAGVMQNPRHLVRRRGQEARLRCSPMKGHSHVYWYRQLPEEGLKFMVYLQKENIIDESGMPKERFSAEFPKEGPSILRIQQVVRGDSAAYFCASSPAGQGSYYGYTFGSGTRLTVV.

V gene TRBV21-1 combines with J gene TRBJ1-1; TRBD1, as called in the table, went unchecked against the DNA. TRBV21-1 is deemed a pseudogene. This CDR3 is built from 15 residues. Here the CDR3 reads CARPTPGQGGTEAFF. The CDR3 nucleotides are TGTGCCAGACCCACCCCGGGACAGGGAGGGACTGAAGCTTTCTTT.

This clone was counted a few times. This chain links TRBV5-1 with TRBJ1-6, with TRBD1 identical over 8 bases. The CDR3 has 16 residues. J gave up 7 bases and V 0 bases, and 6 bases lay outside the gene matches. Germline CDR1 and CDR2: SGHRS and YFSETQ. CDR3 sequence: CASSLGQGSGNSPLHF. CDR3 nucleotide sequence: TGCGCCAGCAGCTTGGGACAGGGGTCCGGGAATTCACCCCTCCACTTT.

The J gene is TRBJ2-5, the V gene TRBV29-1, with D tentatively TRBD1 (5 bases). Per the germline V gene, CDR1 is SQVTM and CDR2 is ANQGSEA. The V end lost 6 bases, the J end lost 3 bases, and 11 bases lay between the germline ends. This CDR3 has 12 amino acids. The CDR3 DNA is TGCAGCGTGGGGCCCCCGGAAGAGACCCAGTACTTC. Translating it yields CSVGPPEETQYF. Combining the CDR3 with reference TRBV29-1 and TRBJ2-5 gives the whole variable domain SAVISQKPSRDICQRGTSLTIQCQVDSQVTMMFWYRQQPGQSLTLIATANQGSEATYESGFVIDKFPISRPNLTFSTLTVSNMSPEDSSIYLCSVGPPEETQYFGPGTRLLVL.

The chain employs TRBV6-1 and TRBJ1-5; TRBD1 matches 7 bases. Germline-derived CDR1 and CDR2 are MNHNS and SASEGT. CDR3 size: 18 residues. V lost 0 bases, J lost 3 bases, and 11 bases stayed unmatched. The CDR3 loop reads CASSEAISGTENNQPQHF. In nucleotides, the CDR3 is TGTGCCAGCAGTGAAGCAATCTCTGGGACAGAGAACAATCAGCCCCAGCATTTT.

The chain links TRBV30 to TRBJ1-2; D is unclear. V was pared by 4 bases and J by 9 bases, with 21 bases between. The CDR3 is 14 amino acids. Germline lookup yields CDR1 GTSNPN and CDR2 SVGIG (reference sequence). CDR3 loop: CAWITPGDGRRYTF. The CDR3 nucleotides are TGTGCCTGGATAACCCCCGGAGACGGCCGGCGCTACACCTTC.

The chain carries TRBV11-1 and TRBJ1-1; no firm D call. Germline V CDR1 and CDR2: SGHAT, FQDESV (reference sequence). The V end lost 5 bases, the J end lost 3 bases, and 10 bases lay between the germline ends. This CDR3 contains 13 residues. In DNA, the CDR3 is TGTGCCAGCAGCCCTGAGGTTGACACTGAAGCTTTCTTT. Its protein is CASSPEVDTEAFF.

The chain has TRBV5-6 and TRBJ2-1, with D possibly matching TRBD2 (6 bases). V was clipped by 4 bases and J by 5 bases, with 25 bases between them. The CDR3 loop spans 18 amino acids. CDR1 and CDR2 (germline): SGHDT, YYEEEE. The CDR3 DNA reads TGTGCCAGCAGCCCTGGTTGGGGGGACGCCATTCCCCACAATGAGCAGTTCTTC. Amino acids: CASSPGWGDAIPHNEQFF.

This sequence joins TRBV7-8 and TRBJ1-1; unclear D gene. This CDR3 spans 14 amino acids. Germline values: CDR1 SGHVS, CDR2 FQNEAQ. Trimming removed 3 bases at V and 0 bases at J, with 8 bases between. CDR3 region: CASSFRSMNTEAFF. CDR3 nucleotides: TGTGCCAGCAGCTTCCGGAGCATGAACACTGAAGCTTTCTTT.

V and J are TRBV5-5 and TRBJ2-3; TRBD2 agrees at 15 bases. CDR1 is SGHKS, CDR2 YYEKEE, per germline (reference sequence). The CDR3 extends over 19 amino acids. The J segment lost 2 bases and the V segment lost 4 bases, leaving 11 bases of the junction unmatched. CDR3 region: CASSPGLAGGNTFTDTQYF. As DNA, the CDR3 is TGTGCCAGCAGCCCAGGACTAGCGGGGGGGAACACCTTCACAGATACGCAGTATTTT. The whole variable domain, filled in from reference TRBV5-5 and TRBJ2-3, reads DAGVTQSPTHLIKTRGQQVTLRCSPISGHKSVSWYQQVLGQGPQFIFQYYEKEERGRGNFPDRFSARQFPNYSSELNVNALLLGDSALYLCASSPGLAGGNTFTDTQYFGPGTRLTVL.

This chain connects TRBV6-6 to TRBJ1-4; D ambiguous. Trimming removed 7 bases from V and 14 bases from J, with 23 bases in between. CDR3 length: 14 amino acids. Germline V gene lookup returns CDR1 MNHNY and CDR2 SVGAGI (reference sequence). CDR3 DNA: TGTGCCAGCACCCTCTTATACGAACAGTCAGCCCTGTTTTTT. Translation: CASTLLYEQSALFF.

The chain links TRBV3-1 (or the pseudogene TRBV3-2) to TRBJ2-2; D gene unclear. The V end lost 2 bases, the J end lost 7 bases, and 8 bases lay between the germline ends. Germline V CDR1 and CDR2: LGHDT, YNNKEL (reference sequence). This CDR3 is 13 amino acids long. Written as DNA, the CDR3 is TGTGCCAGCAGCCAATTCCGTTTCGGGGAGCTGTTTTTT. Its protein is CASSQFRFGELFF.

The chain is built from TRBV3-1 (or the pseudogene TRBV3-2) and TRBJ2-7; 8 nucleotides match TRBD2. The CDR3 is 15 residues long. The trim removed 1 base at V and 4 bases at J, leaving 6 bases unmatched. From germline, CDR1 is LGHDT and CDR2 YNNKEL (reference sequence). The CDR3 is CASSQGTSYPYEQYF. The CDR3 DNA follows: TGTGCCAGCAGCCAAGGGACTAGCTATCCTTACGAGCAGTACTTC.

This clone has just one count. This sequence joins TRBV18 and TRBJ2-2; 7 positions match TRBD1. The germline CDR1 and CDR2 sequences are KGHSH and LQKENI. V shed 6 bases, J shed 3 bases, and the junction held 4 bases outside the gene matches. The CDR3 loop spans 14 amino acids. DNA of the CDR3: TGTGCCAGCTCGCGACAGGGTGACACCGGGGAGCTGTTTTTT. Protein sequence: CASSRQGDTGELFF.

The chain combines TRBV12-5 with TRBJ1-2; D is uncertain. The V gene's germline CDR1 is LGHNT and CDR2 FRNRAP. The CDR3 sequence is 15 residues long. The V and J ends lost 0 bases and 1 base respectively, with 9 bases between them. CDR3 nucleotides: TGTGCTAGTGGTTTGGTACAAGGCGGTAACTATGGCTACACCTTC. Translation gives CASGLVQGGNYGYTF.

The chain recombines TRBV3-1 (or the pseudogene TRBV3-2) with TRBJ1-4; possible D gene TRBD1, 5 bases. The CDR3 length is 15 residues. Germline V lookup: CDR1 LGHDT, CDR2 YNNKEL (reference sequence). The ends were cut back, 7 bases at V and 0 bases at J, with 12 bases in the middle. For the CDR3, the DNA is TGTGCCAGCAAGGGGATCTCTGCAACTAATGAAAAACTGTTTTTT. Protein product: CASKGISATNEKLFF.

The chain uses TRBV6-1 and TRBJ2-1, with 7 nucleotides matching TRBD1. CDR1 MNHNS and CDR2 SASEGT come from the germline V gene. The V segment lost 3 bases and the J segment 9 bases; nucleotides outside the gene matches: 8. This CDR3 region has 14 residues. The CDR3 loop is CASSDPDRFAEQFF. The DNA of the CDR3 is TGTGCCAGCAGTGACCCGGACAGGTTTGCTGAGCAGTTCTTC.

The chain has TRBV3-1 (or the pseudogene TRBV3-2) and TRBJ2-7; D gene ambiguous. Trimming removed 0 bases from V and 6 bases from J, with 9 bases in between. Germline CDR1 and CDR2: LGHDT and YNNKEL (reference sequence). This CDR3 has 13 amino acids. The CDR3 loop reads CASSQDARSEQYF. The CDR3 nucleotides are TGTGCCAGCAGCCAAGATGCCAGAAGCGAGCAGTACTTC.

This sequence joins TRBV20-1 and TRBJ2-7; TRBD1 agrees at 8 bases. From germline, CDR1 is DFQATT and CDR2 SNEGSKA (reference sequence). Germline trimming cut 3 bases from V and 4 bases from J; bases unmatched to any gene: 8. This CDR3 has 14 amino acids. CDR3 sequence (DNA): TGCAGTGCTAGTGTGCAGGGGGCGGGATACGAGCAGTACTTC. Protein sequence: CSASVQGAGYEQYF.

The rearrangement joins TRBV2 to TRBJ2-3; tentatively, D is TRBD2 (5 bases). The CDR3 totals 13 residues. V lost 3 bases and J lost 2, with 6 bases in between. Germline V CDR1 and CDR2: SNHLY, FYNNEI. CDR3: CASSDGLTDTQYF. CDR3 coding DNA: TGTGCCAGCAGTGACGGACTCACAGATACGCAGTATTTT.